These 8 T cell receptor beta chains were sequenced from one sample in a study of T-cell memory formation after mild COVID-19. MiXCR, run by TCRdb on the 5' RACE reads, gives a single entry per CDR3 protein. Among around 420,000 distinct CDR3 sequences listed, roughly 24% were seen once. Sequencing was carried out using PBMCs or a T cell subset sorted from them (not recorded which). The origin of the receptors is an adult woman who had mild COVID-19 (a few samples of this study predate the infection). Cell type and time point are not known.

This chain links TRBV11-2 with TRBJ2-7; D is uncertain. Trimming took 0 bases from V and 3 from J, leaving 27 bases between them. Germline V gives CDR1 SGHAT, CDR2 FQNNGV. The length of the CDR3 is 20 residues. The CDR3: CASSLDSPDLTPMAFYEQYF. The CDR3 nucleotides read TGTGCCAGCAGCTTAGATAGCCCCGACCTGACCCCTATGGCCTTCTACGAGCAGTACTTC.

This clonotype has more than one count but fewer than ten. The J gene is TRBJ2-5, the V gene TRBV29-1; D is perhaps TRBD1 (5 bases). Trimming pared 8 bases from V and 2 bases from J, leaving 12 bases between. Germline V lookup: CDR1 SQVTM, CDR2 ANQGSEA. CDR3 length: 12 residues. The CDR3 bases are TGCAGCCACAGGACGAAACAAGAGACCCAGTACTTC. Translation: CSHRTKQETQYF.

This clonotype was recorded a few times. The rearrangement uses TRBV9 and TRBJ2-7, with 7 bases matching TRBD1. The CDR3 is made up of 16 amino acids. With 0 bases clipped from V and 3 bases from J, the junction kept 9 bases outside the gene matches. The germline V gene has CDR1 SGDLS and CDR2 YYNGEE. CDR3 loop: CASSVGTPRDSYEQYF. The CDR3 DNA reads as TGTGCCAGCAGCGTAGGAACCCCACGGGACAGCTACGAGCAGTACTTC.

Only one count was recorded for this clonotype. This chain uses TRBV5-5 with TRBJ1-2, with 7 bases fitting TRBD1. With V trimmed by 4 bases and J by 4 bases, 10 bases remained unmatched. CDR1 is SGHKS and CDR2 is YYEKEE in the germline V gene (reference sequence). This CDR3 has 15 residues. This CDR3 reads CASSSRTGAGYGYTF. The CDR3, as DNA: TGTGCCAGCAGCAGTCGAACAGGGGCTGGCTATGGCTACACCTTC. Complete variable domain (other parts from reference TRBV5-5 and TRBJ1-2): DAGVTQSPTHLIKTRGQQVTLRCSPISGHKSVSWYQQVLGQGPQFIFQYYEKEERGRGNFPDRFSARQFPNYSSELNVNALLLGDSALYLCASSSRTGAGYGYTFGSGTRLTVV.

The genes are TRBV20-1 and TRBJ2-7, with 12 bases identical to TRBD1. Germline trimming cut 6 bases from V and 6 bases from J; bases unmatched to any gene: 9. The CDR3 length is 14 residues. Germline loops: CDR1 DFQATT, CDR2 SNEGSKA (reference sequence). CDR3 bases: TGCAGTGCCCACCGGGACAGGGGGCCAGTCGAGCAGTACTTC. Its protein is CSAHRDRGPVEQYF.

The genes are TRBV7-8 and TRBJ2-1; D not certain. Per the germline V gene, CDR1 is SGHVS and CDR2 is FQNEAQ. V was cut by 4 bases and J by 8 bases, with 9 bases left in between. CDR3 length: 12 residues. CDR3 DNA sequence: TGTGCCAGCAGCTCGAGTTTAGATGAGCAGTTCTTC. It specifies CASSSSLDEQFF.

This clonotype came up a few times. This chain uses TRBV20-1 with TRBJ2-1; D is unresolved. With 4 bases removed from V and 2 bases from J, the gap between germline ends came to 9 bases. The CDR3 spans 13 residues. From germline, CDR1 is DFQATT and CDR2 SNEGSKA (reference sequence). CDR3 DNA sequence: TGCAGTGCTAACCAGATAACCTACAATGAGCAGTTCTTC. Translated: CSANQITYNEQFF.

This clonotype was observed a handful of times. The J gene is TRBJ2-5, the V gene TRBV4-1; tentative D call: TRBD1 (6 bases). The CDR3 totals 16 residues. Germline V gives CDR1 MGHRA, CDR2 YSYEKL. V gave up 0 bases and J gave up 1 base, with 12 bases separating them. The CDR3 protein is CASSQDRMTGQETQYF. CDR3 DNA sequence: TGCGCCAGCAGCCAAGATAGGATGACAGGCCAAGAGACCCAGTACTTC.